This T cell receptor (beta chain) was sequenced during a study of identical twins. Study observations and caveats: While abundant cord blood beta clonotypes carried fewer insertions, memory repertoires showed no such pattern.

In regard to this clonotype: What it binds is unknown.

V lost 0 bases and J lost 2, with 17 bases in between. Looked up from germline, CDR1 is LNHNV and CDR2 is YYDKDF (reference sequence). This CDR3 region has 17 residues. TCRdb re-called the 5' RACE reads with MiXCR, one entry per CDR3 protein. Of about 720,000 distinct CDR3 sequences detected, 15% to 20% appear once; the ten largest clones hold around 13%. This same sample was also part of a study on T cells expressing NK-cell markers.

The chain uses TRBV15 and TRBJ2-7; the D gene could be TRBD1 or TRBD2 (5 bases each). This sequence was found in a woman younger than 35 in good health. The sequenced sample consisted of PBMCs. Here the CDR3 reads CATSRDSAEGRPYEQYF. The CDR3 bases are TGTGCCACCAGCAGAGATTCAGCAGAGGGACGCCCCTACGAGCAGTACTTC.